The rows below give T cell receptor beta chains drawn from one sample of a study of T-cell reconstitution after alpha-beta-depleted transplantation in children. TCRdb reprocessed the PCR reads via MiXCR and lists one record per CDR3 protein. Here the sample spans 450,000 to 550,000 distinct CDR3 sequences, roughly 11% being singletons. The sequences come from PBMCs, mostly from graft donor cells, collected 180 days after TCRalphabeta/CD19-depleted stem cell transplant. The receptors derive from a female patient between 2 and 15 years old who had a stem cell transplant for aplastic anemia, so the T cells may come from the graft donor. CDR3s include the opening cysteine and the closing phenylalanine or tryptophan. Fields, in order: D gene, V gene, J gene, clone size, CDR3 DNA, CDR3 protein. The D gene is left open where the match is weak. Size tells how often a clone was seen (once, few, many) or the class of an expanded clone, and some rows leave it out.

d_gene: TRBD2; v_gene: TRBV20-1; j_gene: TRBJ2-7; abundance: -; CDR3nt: TGCAGTGCCCCCTCGTGGCTAGCGGCCTCCTACGAGCAGTACTTC; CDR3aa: CSAPSWLAASYEQYF
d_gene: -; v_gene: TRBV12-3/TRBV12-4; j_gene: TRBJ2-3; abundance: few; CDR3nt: TGTGCCAGCAGTTTATCTGGCAGGGTGCAGTATTTT; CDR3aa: CASSLSGRVQYF
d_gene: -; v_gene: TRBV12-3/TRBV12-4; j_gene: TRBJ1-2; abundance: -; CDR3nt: TGTGCCAGTCGAGGGTTCTATGGCTACACCTTC; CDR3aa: CASRGFYGYTF
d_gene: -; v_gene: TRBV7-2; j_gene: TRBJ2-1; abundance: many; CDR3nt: TGTGCCAGCAGCTTCGCGGGACTCGCGACCTACAATGAGCAGTTCTTC; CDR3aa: CASSFAGLATYNEQFF
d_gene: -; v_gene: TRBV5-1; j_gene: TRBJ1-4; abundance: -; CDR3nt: TGCGCCAGCAGCTACTCACAGGCAACTAATGAAAAACTGTTTTTT; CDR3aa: CASSYSQATNEKLFF
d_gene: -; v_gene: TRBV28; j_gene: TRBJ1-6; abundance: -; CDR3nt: TGTGCCAGCAGTTTATTTACCCGTGCAACTGATGATTCACCCCTCCACTTT; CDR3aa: CASSLFTRATDDSPLHF
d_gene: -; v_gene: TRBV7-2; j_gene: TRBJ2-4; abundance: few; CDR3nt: TGTGCCAGCAGCTTTAGCGGCGGAGGCGACATTCAGTACTTC; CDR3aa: CASSFSGGGDIQYF
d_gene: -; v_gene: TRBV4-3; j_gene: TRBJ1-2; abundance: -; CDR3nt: TGCGCCAGCAGCCAAGAAATGGCAGGGAATAACTATGGCTACACCTTC; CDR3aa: CASSQEMAGNNYGYTF
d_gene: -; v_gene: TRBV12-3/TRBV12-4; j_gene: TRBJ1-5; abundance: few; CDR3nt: TGTGCCAGCAGTACCCTGGGGGATAGCAGACAGCCCCAGCATTTT; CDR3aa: CASSTLGDSRQPQHF
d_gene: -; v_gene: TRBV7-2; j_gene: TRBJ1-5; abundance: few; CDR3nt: TGCGCCAGCAGCTTAGAACGTGGGAGGAATCAGCCCCAGCATTTT; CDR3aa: CASSLERGRNQPQHF
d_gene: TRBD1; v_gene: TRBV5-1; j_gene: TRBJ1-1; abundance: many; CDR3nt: TGCGCCAGCAGCACAGGGACAGGGAGGGTACGCGCTGAAGCTTTCTTT; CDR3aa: CASSTGTGRVRAEAFF
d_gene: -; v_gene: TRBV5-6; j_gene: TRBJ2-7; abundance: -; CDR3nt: TGTGCCACCAGCTCCCTGCGGCGCTACGAGCAGTACTTC; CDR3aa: CATSSLRRYEQYF
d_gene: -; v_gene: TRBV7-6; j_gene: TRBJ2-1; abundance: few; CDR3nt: TGTGCCAGCAGCTTCGGGACCTACAATGAGCAGTTCTTC; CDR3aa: CASSFGTYNEQFF
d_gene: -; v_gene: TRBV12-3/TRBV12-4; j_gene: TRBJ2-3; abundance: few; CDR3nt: TGTGCCAGCAGATTTAGCGGTCTTAGGGATACGCAGTATTTT; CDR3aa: CASRFSGLRDTQYF
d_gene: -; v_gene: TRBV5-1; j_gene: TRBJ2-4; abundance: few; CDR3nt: TGCGCCAGCAGCTTGGCCCCAGGTTTGGTTCAGTACTTC; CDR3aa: CASSLAPGLVQYF
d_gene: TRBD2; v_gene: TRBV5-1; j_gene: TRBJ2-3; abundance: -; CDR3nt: TGCGCCAGCAGCTTCGGCGGGAGTTTCACAGATACGCAGTATTTT; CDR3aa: CASSFGGSFTDTQYF
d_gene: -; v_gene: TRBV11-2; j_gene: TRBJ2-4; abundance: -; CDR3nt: TGTGCCAGCAGCCTACTCCCGGGGCCAACTAAAAACATTCAGTACTTC; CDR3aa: CASSLLPGPTKNIQYF
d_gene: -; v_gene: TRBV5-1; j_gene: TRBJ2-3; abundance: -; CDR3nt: TGCGCCAGCAGCTACAACAAGCCCCCATTTAGCACAGATACGCAGTATTTT; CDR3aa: CASSYNKPPFSTDTQYF
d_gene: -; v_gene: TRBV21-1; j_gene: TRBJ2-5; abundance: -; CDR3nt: TGTGCCAGCCGTTGGACTAGCGGGAGGGCCGTGGAAGAGACCCAGTACTTC; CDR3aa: CASRWTSGRAVEETQYF
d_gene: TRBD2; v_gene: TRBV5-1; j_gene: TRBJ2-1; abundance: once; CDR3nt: TGCGCCAGCGACCCTAGCGGGAGTGATGGTGAGCAGTTCTTC; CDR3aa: CASDPSGSDGEQFF
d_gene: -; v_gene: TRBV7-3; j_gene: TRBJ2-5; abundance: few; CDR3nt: TGTGCCAGCAGCTTATGGCGACAAGAGACCCAGTACTTC; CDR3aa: CASSLWRQETQYF
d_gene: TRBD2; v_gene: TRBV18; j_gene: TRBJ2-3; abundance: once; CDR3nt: TGTGCCAGCTCACCACCGCTAGCGGGAGACTCAGATACGCAGTATTTT; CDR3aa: CASSPPLAGDSDTQYF
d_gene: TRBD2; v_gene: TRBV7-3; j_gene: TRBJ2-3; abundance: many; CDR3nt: TGTGCCAGCAGCCTCCTAGCGGCCGATACGCAGTATTTT; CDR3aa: CASSLLAADTQYF
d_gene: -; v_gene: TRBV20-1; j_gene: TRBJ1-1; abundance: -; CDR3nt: TGCAGTGCACCGGGGAAGACTGAAGCTTTCTTT; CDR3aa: CSAPGKTEAFF
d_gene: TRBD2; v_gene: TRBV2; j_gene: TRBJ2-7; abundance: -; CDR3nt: TGTGCCATCACCCTAACCGTAGCGGGAGTCAGGGTTGGGTACGAGCAGTACTTC; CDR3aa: CAITLTVAGVRVGYEQYF
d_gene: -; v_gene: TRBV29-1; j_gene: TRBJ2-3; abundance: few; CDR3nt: TGCAGCGTTGACAGGGGGGTTGATACGCAGTATTTT; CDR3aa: CSVDRGVDTQYF
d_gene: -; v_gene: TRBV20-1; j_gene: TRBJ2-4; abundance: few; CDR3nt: TGCAGTGCTAGGGGGGCGGGTATCAATAACATTCAGTACTTC; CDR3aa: CSARGAGINNIQYF
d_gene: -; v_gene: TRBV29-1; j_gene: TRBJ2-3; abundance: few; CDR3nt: TGCAGCGTTGACCCCATGGCGCAGGGCGCAGATACGCAGTATTTT; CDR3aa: CSVDPMAQGADTQYF
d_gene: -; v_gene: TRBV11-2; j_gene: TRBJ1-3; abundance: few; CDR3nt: TGTGCCAGCAGCCTCGAAGGGCTCTCCTCTGGAAACACCATATATTTT; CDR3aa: CASSLEGLSSGNTIYF
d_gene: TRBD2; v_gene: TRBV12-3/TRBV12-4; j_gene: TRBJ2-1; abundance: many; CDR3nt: TGTGCCAGCGGGGGGGGGATACTTGGTGTTGTGGGCAATGAGCAGTTCTTC; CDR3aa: CASGGGILGVVGNEQFF
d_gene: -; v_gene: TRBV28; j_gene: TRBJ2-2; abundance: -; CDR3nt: TGTGCCAGCAGTTTATATTTAGCGCCCGGGGAGCTGTTTTTT; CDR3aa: CASSLYLAPGELFF
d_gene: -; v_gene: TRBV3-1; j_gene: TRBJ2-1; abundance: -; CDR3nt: TGTGCCAGCAGCCTTGGGGACAAGCCGAACAATGAGCAGTTCTTC; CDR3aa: CASSLGDKPNNEQFF
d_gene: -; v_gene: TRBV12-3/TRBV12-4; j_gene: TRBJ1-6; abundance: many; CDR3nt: TGTGCCAGCAGCGACGGGGGGTCCGGTTCACCCCTCCACTTT; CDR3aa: CASSDGGSGSPLHF
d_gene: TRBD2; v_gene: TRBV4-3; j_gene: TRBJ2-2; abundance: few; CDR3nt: TGCGCCAGCAGCCCCCGGCCCCGGCGGGAGTGGACCACCGGGGAGCTGTTTTTT; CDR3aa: CASSPRPRREWTTGELFF
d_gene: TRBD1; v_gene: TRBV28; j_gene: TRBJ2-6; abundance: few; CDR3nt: TGTGCCTCTCGTCAGGGGACAGGTGACTCTGGGGCCAACGTCCTGACTTTC; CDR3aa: CASRQGTGDSGANVLTF
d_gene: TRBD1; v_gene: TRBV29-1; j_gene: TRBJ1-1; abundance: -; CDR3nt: TGCAGCGTGGAACCGGACAGGGTGAACACTGAAGCTTTCTTT; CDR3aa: CSVEPDRVNTEAFF
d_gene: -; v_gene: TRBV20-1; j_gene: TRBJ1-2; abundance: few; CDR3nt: TGCAGTGCTAGAGATGGCCCCCCGGTCGGGGGCTACACCTTC; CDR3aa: CSARDGPPVGGYTF
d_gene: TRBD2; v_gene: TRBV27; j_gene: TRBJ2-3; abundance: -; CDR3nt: TGTGCCAGCAGTGCCAGTAGCGGGAGGGCCACGGATACGCAGTATTTT; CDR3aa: CASSASSGRATDTQYF
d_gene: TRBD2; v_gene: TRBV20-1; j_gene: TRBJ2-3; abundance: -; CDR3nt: TGCAGCGCCTTCGATGGAATAGCGGGAGGTAGCACAGATACGCAGTATTTT; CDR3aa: CSAFDGIAGGSTDTQYF
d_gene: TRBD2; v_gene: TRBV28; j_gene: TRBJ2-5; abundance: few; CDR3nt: TGTGCCAGCAGCCTCGTTATACTAGCGGGAGGGCTGGAGACCCAGTACTTC; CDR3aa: CASSLVILAGGLETQYF
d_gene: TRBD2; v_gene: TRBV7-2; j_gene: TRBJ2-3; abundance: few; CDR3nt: TGTGCCAGCAGCACGACTAGCGCTTTTTTCACAGATACGCAGTATTTT; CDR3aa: CASSTTSAFFTDTQYF
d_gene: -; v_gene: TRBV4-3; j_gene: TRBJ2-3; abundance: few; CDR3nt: TGCGCCAGCAGCCAAGGAACCGGGACCCGGGTGGCAGATACGCAGTATTTT; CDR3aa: CASSQGTGTRVADTQYF
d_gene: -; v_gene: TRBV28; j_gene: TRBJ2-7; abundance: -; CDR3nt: TGTGCCAGCAGCCCTCGAGGGATAAACTCCTACGAGCAGTACTTC; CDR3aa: CASSPRGINSYEQYF
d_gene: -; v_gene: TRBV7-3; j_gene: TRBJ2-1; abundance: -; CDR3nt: TGTGCCAGCAGTTCCCCCCTAGGGCAGGGAGGCAATGAGCAGTTCTTC; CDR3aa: CASSSPLGQGGNEQFF
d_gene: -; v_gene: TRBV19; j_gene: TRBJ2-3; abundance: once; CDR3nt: TGTGCCAGTAGTCCCCGGAAGAGCACAGATACGCAGTATTTT; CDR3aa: CASSPRKSTDTQYF
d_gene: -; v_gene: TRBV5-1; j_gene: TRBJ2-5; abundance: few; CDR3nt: TGCGCCAGCAGCTTGGGGTCCGGGGGCATGAAGACCCAGTACTTC; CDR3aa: CASSLGSGGMKTQYF
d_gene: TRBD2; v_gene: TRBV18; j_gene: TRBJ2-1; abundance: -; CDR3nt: TGTGCCAGCTCCCTAGCGGGGGACAACCCTTCGGGTGAGCAGTTCTTC; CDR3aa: CASSLAGDNPSGEQFF
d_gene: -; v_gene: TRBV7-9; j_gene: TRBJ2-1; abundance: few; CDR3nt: TGTGCCAGCAGCTGGCGGGACTCCTCCTACAATGAGCAGTTCTTC; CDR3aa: CASSWRDSSYNEQFF
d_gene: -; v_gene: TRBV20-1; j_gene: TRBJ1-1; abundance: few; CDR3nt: TGCAGTGCTAGCCAGGCTGTGAACACTGAAGCTTTCTTT; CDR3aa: CSASQAVNTEAFF
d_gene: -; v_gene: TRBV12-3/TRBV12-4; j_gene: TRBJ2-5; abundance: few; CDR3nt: TGTGCCAGCAGTCCCGGGACGCAGCAAGAGACCCAGTACTTC; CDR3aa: CASSPGTQQETQYF
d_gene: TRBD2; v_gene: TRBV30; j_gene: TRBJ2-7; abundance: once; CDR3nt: TGTGCCTGGAGAAAGCGGGAGGGCTACGAGCAGTACTTC; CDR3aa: CAWRKREGYEQYF
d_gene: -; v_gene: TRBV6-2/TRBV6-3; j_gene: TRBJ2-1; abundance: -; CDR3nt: TGTGCCAGCAGTTCGGCTATCAATGAGCAGTTCTTC; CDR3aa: CASSSAINEQFF
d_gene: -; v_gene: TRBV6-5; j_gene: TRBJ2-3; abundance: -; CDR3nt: TGTGCCAGCAGTTACGCGGGACACGCAGATACGCAGTATTTT; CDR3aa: CASSYAGHADTQYF
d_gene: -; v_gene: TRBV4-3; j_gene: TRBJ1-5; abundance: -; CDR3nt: TGCGCCAGCAGCCATTCGTATGGGGTGCGCAATCAGCCCCAGCATTTT; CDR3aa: CASSHSYGVRNQPQHF
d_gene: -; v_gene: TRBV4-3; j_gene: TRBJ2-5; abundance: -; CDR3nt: TGCGCCAGCAGCCAAGAAAGGGGGGGTCCCGAGACCCAGTACTTC; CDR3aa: CASSQERGGPETQYF
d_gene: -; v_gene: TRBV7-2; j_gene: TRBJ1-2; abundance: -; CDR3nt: TGTGCCAGCAGGATGGCCTCTGGGCCTGGCTACACCTTC; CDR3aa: CASRMASGPGYTF
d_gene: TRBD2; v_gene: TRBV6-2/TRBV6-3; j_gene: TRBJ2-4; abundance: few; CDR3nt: TGTGCCAGCAAGAAACTAGCGGGAGAGGCGGCCAAAAACATTCAGTACTTC; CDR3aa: CASKKLAGEAAKNIQYF
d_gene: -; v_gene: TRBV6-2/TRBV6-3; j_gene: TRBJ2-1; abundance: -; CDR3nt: TGTGCCAGCAGGGGGTTTAGCTCCTACAATGAGCAGTTCTTC; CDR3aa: CASRGFSSYNEQFF
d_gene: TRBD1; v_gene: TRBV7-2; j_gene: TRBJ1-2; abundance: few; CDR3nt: TGTGCCAGCAGCTTAGCGCGGGGACAGTACTCACTTATTGGCTACACCTTC; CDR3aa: CASSLARGQYSLIGYTF
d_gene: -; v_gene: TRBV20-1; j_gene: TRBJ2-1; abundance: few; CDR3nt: TGCAGTGCACCTAGCGTTAGATACAATGAGCAGTTCTTC; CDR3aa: CSAPSVRYNEQFF